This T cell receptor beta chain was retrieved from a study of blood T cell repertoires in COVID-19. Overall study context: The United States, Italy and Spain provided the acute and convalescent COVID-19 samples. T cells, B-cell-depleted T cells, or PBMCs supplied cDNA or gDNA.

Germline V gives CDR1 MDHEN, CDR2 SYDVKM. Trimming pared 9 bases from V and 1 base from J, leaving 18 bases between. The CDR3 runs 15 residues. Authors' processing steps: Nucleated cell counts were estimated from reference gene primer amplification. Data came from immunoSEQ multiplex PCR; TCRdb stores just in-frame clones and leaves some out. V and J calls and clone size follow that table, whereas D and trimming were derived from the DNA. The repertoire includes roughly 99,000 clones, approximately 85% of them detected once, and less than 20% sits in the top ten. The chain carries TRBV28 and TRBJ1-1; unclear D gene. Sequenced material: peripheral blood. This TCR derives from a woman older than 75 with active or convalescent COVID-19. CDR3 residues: CARARAGRKNTEAFF. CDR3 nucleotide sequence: TGTGCCAGAGCCCGCGCGGGCAGAAAGAACACTGAAGCTTTCTTT.